Sequencing of this T cell receptor (beta chain) was carried out in a study of blood T cell repertoires in COVID-19. About the study: T cells, B-cell-depleted T cells, or PBMCs provided the cDNA or gDNA that served as material.

Germline lookup yields CDR1 SGHRS and CDR2 YFSETQ. This CDR3 contains 13 residues. Trimming removed 2 bases from V and 2 bases from J, with 5 bases in between. Authors' processing steps: Amplification with reference gene primers provided the estimates of nucleated cell counts. Profiling relied on immunoSEQ multiplex PCR, and the TCRdb table lists in-frame clones only, not all of them. The DNA was the basis for D and trimming; V, J and clone size are from that table. This table holds 360,000 or so clones, around 89% found once. This clone occurred once. The genes are TRBV5-1 and TRBJ1-5, with D unclear. This receptor was taken from a man in his late teens or twenties with active or convalescent COVID-19. The source material was peripheral blood. The CDR3 DNA sequence: TGCGCCAGCAGCTTTTCGGGCAATCAGCCCCAGCATTTT. Amino acid sequence: CASSFSGNQPQHF.